This T cell receptor (beta chain) is from a study of blood T cells in healthy people across ages (dated by TCRdb to between 2014 and 2017). At the level of the whole study: In model experiments, template switching captured about one uniquely barcoded TCR beta cDNA molecule for every two T cells. For two donors (one aged 18 to 29 and one aged 80 or older), the study analyzed two additional independent replicas of 1 million unique cDNA reads from the same blood draw. To track age-related changes in TCR beta repertoire diversity, the study relied on deep sequencing normalized with unique cDNA molecular identifiers. To avoid experimental bias, donors of different ages were randomly spread across the sequencing lanes. The donors were divided into four age groups: young (average roughly 17 years), middle-aged (roughly 42), aged (approximately 64) and long-lived (82).

Library preparation used 5' RACE. A second about 7 to 11 cycle PCR used a sample-barcoded 5' primer and a J-beta primer mix. A unique molecular identifier was introduced onto each TCR beta cDNA molecule by a template-switch 5' adaptor carrying 12 random nucleotides. Each sample yielded at least 3 million CDR3-containing paired-end reads. All of the RNA was converted into first-strand cDNA using the Mint cDNA synthesis kit, with a TRBC-specific oligonucleotide serving as the primer. Following uracil-DNA glycosylase treatment, a first 18-cycle PCR with universal primers M1SS and BC2_uni_R was performed on all cDNA. The authors' analysis ran thus. For normalization, 1 million high-quality reads were randomly selected from each sample, with every read carrying a distinct molecular identifier. Instead of being binned into consensus sequences, reads with shared molecular identifiers were discarded. MiTCR, with a Q25 quality threshold and the strictest error-elimination algorithm, was used for CDR3 identification, clonotype clustering and error correction. Lower-bound total TCR beta diversity was estimated with a nonparametric unseen species model using Euler transformation. TCRdb cleaned the public reads at Q25 with fastp, built clones with MiXCR and kept in-frame beta chains. Entries are consolidated by CDR3 protein sequence, retaining the most common genes and DNA. TCRdb's processing, not the study's, gives the V and J calls here. The sample table shows around 1,900,000 distinct CDR3 sequences, and approximately 39% are seen once. The ten top clones hold about 23% of the sample.

What the study reported, not specific to this receptor: Compared with the aged group, the long-lived group had more naive CD4+ T cells, fewer expanded clones and increased TCR diversity, suggesting age selection. The CMV infection status of donors was not known, potentially confounding age-related changes in expanded clonotypes. Since profiling was done on bulk unsorted PBMCs, naive and antigen-experienced compartments could not be conclusively compared. Observed TCR beta diversity correlated strongly with the percentage of naive T cells measured by flow cytometry. Estimates of total diversity based on one million sequenced T cells were considered lower bounds and underestimates. Observed TCR beta diversity per million T cells fell roughly linearly with age, and a significant reduction was already apparent by age about 43.

Donors were a few dozen systemically healthy Caucasian individuals from Russia aged roughly 6 to 100 years. Each donor gave 8.5 to 10 milliliters of peripheral blood, collected into EDTA-treated Vacutainer tubes. Ficoll-Paque density-gradient centrifugation was used to isolate PBMCs, with at least 6.5 million obtained per sample. Total RNA was extracted from PBMCs with Trizol reagent, with at least 5.5 micrograms obtained per sample. For every donor, an aliquot of PBMCs went through flow cytometry to measure the percentages of naive CD45RAhigh/CD27high T cells. With respect to this clonotype: What this receptor recognizes is not known. Base quality data are lacking; no much larger clone is found one base away.

The CDR3 numbers 12 residues from cysteine through phenylalanine. The entry retains the CDR3 DNA only, 36 bases that are in frame from base 1. V loses 5 bases of germline sequence and J loses 7 bases, and the interval between the two ends is 11 bases. CDR1 and CDR2, looked up from the germline V gene, are SGHTA and FQGTGA. The sequence links TRBV7-3 to TRBJ1-1; the best D guess is TRBD1, with 6 bases matching. Sequencing was done on a sample of blood. The TCR originated in a human donor in good health. Here the CDR3 is given as CASSEQGNEAFF. In nucleotides, the sequence is TGTGCCAGCAGCGAACAGGGAAATGAAGCTTTCTTT.